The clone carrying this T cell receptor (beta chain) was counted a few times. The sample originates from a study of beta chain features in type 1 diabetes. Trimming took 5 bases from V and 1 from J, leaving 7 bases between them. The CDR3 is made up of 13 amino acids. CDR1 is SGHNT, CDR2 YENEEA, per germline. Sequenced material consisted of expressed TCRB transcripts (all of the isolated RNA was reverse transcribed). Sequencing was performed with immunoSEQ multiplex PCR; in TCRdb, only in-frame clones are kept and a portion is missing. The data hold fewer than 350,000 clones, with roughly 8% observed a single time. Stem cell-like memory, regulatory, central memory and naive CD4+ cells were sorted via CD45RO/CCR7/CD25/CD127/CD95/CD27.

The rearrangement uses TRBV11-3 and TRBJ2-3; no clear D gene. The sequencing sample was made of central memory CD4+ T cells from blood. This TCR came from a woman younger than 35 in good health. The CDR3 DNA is TGTGCCAGCAGCCTCCGAGGCACAGATACGCAGTATTTT. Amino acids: CASSLRGTDTQYF.